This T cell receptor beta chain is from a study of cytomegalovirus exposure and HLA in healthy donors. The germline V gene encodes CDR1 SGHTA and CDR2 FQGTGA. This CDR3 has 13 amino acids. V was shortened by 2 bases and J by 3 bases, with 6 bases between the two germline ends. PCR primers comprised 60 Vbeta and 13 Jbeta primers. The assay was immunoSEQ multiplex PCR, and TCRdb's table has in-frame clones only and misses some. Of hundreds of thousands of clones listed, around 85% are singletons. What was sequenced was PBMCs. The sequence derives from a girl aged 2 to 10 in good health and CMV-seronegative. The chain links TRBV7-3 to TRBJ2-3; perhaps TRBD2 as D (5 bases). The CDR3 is CASSLPGTDTQYF. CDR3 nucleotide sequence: TGTGCCAGCAGCTTACCGGGGACAGATACGCAGTATTTT.